This TCR beta chain was retrieved from a study of T cell repertoires in cytomegalovirus infection (dated by TCRdb to about 2019). Broadly, across the study: The HLA type of each donor mattered for the analysis, because public TCR beta signatures pointed to carriage of CMV infection along with the matching HLA type.

Sequencing took place on an Illumina HiSeq 1500. TCRdb trimmed public reads at Q25 via fastp, called clones via MiXCR and kept in-frame beta chains. All rows with the same CDR3 protein become a single entry with the most common DNA and genes. The sample profile shows nearly 650,000 distinct CDR3 sequences; 24% of them were found once. 6.5% to 10% of the sample belongs to the ten largest clones. Overall study outcomes, separate from this receptor: The ex vivo response was dominated by HLA-C-restricted CMV-specific TCR beta clonotypes, which also provided the single most frequent clonotype in two of eight donors. In both this cohort and an independent cohort of some 380 donors, the cumulative frequency of public TCR beta family members distinguished carriers of CMV infection plus the relevant HLA type.

A few counts support this clonotype. Its antigen target is currently unknown. No much larger clonotype is one base removed from it; base qualities were not supplied. The origin of this receptor is a human donor in good health (CMV status not recorded). Some clones in this sample may be carry-over from other donors' samples. Source material: CD8+ T cells from PBMCs.

The encoded CDR3 is CASSLPVTGGATKNIQYF. The nucleotide sequence is TGTGCCAGCAGTCTCCCAGTGACAGGGGGCGCGACCAAAAACATTCAGTACTTC. The rearranged chain carries TRBV2 and TRBJ2-4, with 10 central nucleotides matching TRBD1. Looking up the germline V gene yields CDR1 SNHLY and CDR2 FYNNEI. The CDR3 runs 18 amino acids, cysteine and phenylalanine included. The sequence is cut down to CDR3 DNA, 54 bases in frame from base 1. The V end gives up 5 bases and the J end 2 bases, leaving 12 bases in the junction not matched to a gene.